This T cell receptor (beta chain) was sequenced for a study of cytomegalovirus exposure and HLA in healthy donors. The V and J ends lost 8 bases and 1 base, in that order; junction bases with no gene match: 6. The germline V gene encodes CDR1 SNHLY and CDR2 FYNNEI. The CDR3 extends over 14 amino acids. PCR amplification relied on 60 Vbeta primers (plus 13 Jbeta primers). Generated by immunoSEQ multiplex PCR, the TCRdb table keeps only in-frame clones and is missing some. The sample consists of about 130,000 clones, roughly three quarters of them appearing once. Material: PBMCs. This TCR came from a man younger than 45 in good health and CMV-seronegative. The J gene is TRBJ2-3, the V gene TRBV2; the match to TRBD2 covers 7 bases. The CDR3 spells CASGAGLGTDTQYF. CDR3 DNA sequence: TGTGCCAGCGGAGCGGGATTGGGCACAGATACGCAGTATTTT.